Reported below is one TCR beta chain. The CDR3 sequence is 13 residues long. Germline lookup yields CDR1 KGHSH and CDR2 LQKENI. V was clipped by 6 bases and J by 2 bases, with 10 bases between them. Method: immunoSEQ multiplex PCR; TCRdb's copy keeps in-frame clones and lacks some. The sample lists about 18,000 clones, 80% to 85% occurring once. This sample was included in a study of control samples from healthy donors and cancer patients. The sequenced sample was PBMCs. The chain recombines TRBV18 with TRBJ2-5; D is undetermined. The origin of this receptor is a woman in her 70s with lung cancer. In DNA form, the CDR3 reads TGTGCCAGCTCCCTCGGTGTACAAGAGACCCAGTACTTC. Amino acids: CASSLGVQETQYF.